Sequencing of this TCR beta chain was carried out in a study of shared clonotypes between healthy human individuals. Whole-study findings and limits: Generation probabilities of non-shared clonotypes were lower (relative to those shared by all four donors).

With regard to this clone: What it binds is unknown.

Every subset's genomic DNA went evenly onto several immunoSEQ plates. Libraries were prepared by immunoSEQ multiplex PCR; TCRdb keeps only in-frame clonotypes and omits some of them. The sample has roughly 2.2 million clones, more than 85% seen once. The donors, all of them Caucasian adults, lived in Nashville, Tennessee. The CDR3 has 13 amino acids. The germline V gene has CDR1 SQVTM and CDR2 ANQGSEA. Trimming took 7 bases from V and 7 from J; bases not matched to a gene: 10. The chain employs TRBV29-1 and TRBJ2-1; 7 bases agree with TRBD2. This clonotype was obtained from a man aged 18-30 years in good health. Some clones in this sample may be carry-over from other donors' samples. Sequenced sample: naive CD4+ T cells from PBMCs. The subset is: CD45RA+ positively selected. CDR3 nucleotides: TGCAGCGGTCGTGGCGGGAGTAGGAATGAGCAGTTCTTC. Translated: CSGRGGSRNEQFF.